A selection of T cell receptor beta chains follows, all from one sample in a study of shared clonotypes between healthy human individuals. Libraries were prepared by immunoSEQ multiplex PCR; TCRdb keeps only in-frame clonotypes and omits some of them. In the table there are around 2.5 million clones, under 95% of which are singletons. Sequencing was carried out using naive CD4+ T cells from PBMCs. All receptors come from a man between 18 and 29 years old in good health. Some clones in this sample may be carry-over from other donors' samples. Both conserved end residues are part of each CDR3.

V | CDR3
TRBV28 | CASSFRNRPLYEQYF
TRBV4-3 | CASSQGGPSGNQPQHF
TRBV7-9 | CASSFTGNTEAFF
TRBV5-4 | CASRPYGNTEAFF
TRBV7-2 | CASSLRTGQTQYF
TRBV15 | CATSGTVPWDPSYEQYF
TRBV19 | CASSTPGGQGFTGELFF
TRBV15 | CATSKSLTGETEAFF
TRBV19 | CASKQGNNEKLFF
TRBV6-1 | CASSEVPQETQYF
TRBV5-1 | CASSLSGQGGQETQYF
TRBV30 | CAWSPSYNEQFF
TRBV30 | CAWSPSGRRNTGELFF
TRBV5-1 | CASSLGGGSNYEQYF
TRBV5-1 | CASSDTGTNLNQPQHF
TRBV28 | CASSLSDRPNQPQHF
TRBV6-5 | CASSRGQVAYNEQFF
TRBV28 | CASSSGGWNEQFF
TRBV7-3 | CASSPRRGDEQFF
TRBV27 | CASSSPSSSSVNTEAFF
TRBV19 | CASRNRQGYVDEQFF
TRBV18 | CASSPTGADTQYF
TRBV28 | CASSPSGRGNTGELFF
TRBV19 | CASSDGTGVRGYTF
TRBV28 | CASSPDIYNEQFF
TRBV28 | CASSGRPGELFF
TRBV27 | CASSSPALTEAFF
TRBV19 | CASSPGSGAGGWTDTQYF
TRBV7-3 | CASSPQARTNTGELFF
TRBV29-1 | CSAADRASTDTQYF
TRBV5-4 | CASSFGGRAPYEQYF
TRBV6-1 | CASSENLAGGIRELFF
TRBV7-8 | CASSLVGPRGEGGYTF
TRBV4-1 | CASSQETASGRWETQYF
TRBV5-4 | CASSVGSGASSYNEQFF
TRBV5-8 | CASSLTLTSAAPYEQYF
TRBV28 | CASSLGTAQGNYGYTF
TRBV5-6 | CASSSLKRGTLGQFF